This is a list of T cell receptor beta chains from one sample in a study of T-cell reconstitution after alpha-beta-depleted transplantation in children. TCRdb re-derived calls from the PCR reads in MiXCR, one entry per CDR3 protein. The data contain about 540,000 distinct CDR3 sequences, about a sixth of them seen just once; the ten biggest clones take up approximately 3%. This specimen consisted of PBMCs from the stem cell graft donor, obtained from the stem cell graft. These receptors all come from a human donor who donated a stem cell graft to a child with acute lymphoblastic leukemia. Each CDR3 is given with its conserved first and last residue. Fields, in order: D gene, J gene, V gene, clone size, CDR3 DNA, CDR3 protein. A D gene is named only where the DNA matches it firmly. Some rows mark clone size as missing; the rest say once, few, many or name a class of expanded clone.

>.|TRBJ2-7|TRBV3-1|many
TGTGCCAGCAGCCAAGCGGCAGCCTCCTACGAGCAGTACTTC
CASSQAAASYEQYF
>.|TRBJ2-3|TRBV27|few
TGTGCCAGCAGTTTATCGATAGGATGGACAGATACGCAGTATTTT
CASSLSIGWTDTQYF
>.|TRBJ2-1|TRBV7-3|few
TGTGCCAGCAGCTTAACGTTAAGGGGTCGGGCCGATGAGCAGTTCTTC
CASSLTLRGRADEQFF
>TRBD1|TRBJ2-2|TRBV27|many
TGTGCCAGCAGTCTCTCAGGGGGCGGGGAGCTGTTTTTT
CASSLSGGGELFF
>.|TRBJ1-1|TRBV12-3/TRBV12-4|.
TGTGCCAGCAGTTTGAACAGGGTCACTGAAGCTTTCTTT
CASSLNRVTEAFF
>TRBD2|TRBJ2-5|TRBV20-1|.
TGCAGTGCTAACCCCTGGGGACTAGCGGTACAAGAGACCCAGTACTTC
CSANPWGLAVQETQYF
>TRBD1|TRBJ2-4|TRBV4-1|few
TGCGCCAGCAGCCATAGACAGGGCCTTCGTCTAGCCAAAAACATTCAGTACTTC
CASSHRQGLRLAKNIQYF
>TRBD1|TRBJ2-7|TRBV5-1|.
TGCGCCAGCCACAGGGACAGGACCTACGAGCAGTACTTC
CASHRDRTYEQYF
>.|TRBJ1-2|TRBV29-1|many
TGCAGCGTTGAAGGAGCGATTTATGGCTACACCTTC
CSVEGAIYGYTF
>.|TRBJ1-2|TRBV29-1|few
TGCAGCGTTGAATCGCGACAACTTAACTATGGCTACACCTTC
CSVESRQLNYGYTF
>TRBD1|TRBJ2-5|TRBV29-1|.
TGCAGCGTACAGGGGGCCGGGGAGACCCAGTACTTC
CSVQGAGETQYF
>.|TRBJ2-7|TRBV7-6|few
TGTGCCAGCAGTTCAGGGGAAGTCTCCGAGCAGTACTTC
CASSSGEVSEQYF
>.|TRBJ2-3|TRBV20-1|.
TGCAGTGCACCTCAAAAATCATGGGATACGCAGTATTTT
CSAPQKSWDTQYF
>TRBD1|TRBJ2-1|TRBV12-3/TRBV12-4|few
TGTGCCAGCAGTTTTCTAATGGGACAGGGCGGGGGAAATGAGCAGTTCTTC
CASSFLMGQGGGNEQFF
>.|TRBJ1-1|TRBV10-3|few
TGTGCCATCAGTGAGTCCGTGGGGGCGAACACTGAAGCTTTCTTT
CAISESVGANTEAFF
>.|TRBJ2-1|TRBV28|many
TGTGCCAGCAGTTTAGCGGGTTTCAATGAGCAGTTCTTC
CASSLAGFNEQFF
>TRBD2|TRBJ2-1|TRBV7-3|.
TGTGCCAGCAGCTTACAGGGCGGGAGTGGATCCTACAATGAGCAGTTCTTC
CASSLQGGSGSYNEQFF
>.|TRBJ1-3|TRBV20-1|many
TGCAGTGCTAGACCGCAAACTGGAAACACCATATATTTT
CSARPQTGNTIYF
>.|TRBJ1-5|TRBV15|few
TGTGCCACCAGCAGAGAGTCCGGCAAGGGGAATCAGCCCCAGCATTTT
CATSRESGKGNQPQHF
>TRBD1|TRBJ2-2|TRBV12-3/TRBV12-4|.
TGTGCCAGCTACAGGACAGGGGACGGGGAGCTGTTTTTT
CASYRTGDGELFF
>.|TRBJ2-7|TRBV29-1|few
TGCAGCGTTGTAACGGCTTTGAGCGAGCAGTACTTC
CSVVTALSEQYF
>.|TRBJ2-1|TRBV5-1|.
TGCGCCAGCAGCTGGGGGGACGACTCCTACAATGAGCAGTTCTTC
CASSWGDDSYNEQFF
>TRBD1|TRBJ2-1|TRBV3-1|few
TGTGCCAGCAGCCGCAGGGGGCACAATGAGCAGTTCTTC
CASSRRGHNEQFF
>.|TRBJ1-1|TRBV27|few
TGTGCCAGCAGTTACGGGTTCATGAACACTGAAGCTTTCTTT
CASSYGFMNTEAFF
>TRBD2|TRBJ2-1|TRBV20-1|few
TGCAGTGCTAGATATGACCAGGGGCGGGAGGGTTCCTACAATGAGCAGTTCTTC
CSARYDQGREGSYNEQFF
>.|TRBJ2-2|TRBV14|.
TGTGCCAGCAGCCCCGTTTACCGGGACACCGGGGAGCTGTTTTTT
CASSPVYRDTGELFF
>.|TRBJ1-1|TRBV18|few
TGTGCCAGCTCGGGGCGCCCGAACACTGAAGCTTTCTTT
CASSGRPNTEAFF
>.|TRBJ2-1|TRBV5-1|few
TGCGCCAGCAGCTTCCCAGGGGGGCAGGCCTTCGATGAGCAGTTCTTC
CASSFPGGQAFDEQFF
>TRBD2|TRBJ2-7|TRBV4-2|.
TGTGCCAGCAGCCAGGCTAGCGGGGAGGCTACCTACGAGCAGTACTTC
CASSQASGEATYEQYF
>.|TRBJ2-1|TRBV19|.
TGTGCCAGTAGCGCAGCTCCCGGGACCACCAATGAGCAGTTCTTC
CASSAAPGTTNEQFF
>.|TRBJ2-7|TRBV5-5|.
TGTGCCAGCAGCTTGGCCGAAAGCGAGCAGTACTTC
CASSLAESEQYF
>.|TRBJ1-2|TRBV20-1|many
TGCAGTGCTAGAGATCTGGACGGGGGTGGCTACACCTTC
CSARDLDGGGYTF
>.|TRBJ1-2|TRBV12-3/TRBV12-4|many
TGTGCCAGCAGAGGCCAGGCGGCGAACCTTGGCTACACCTTC
CASRGQAANLGYTF
>TRBD2|TRBJ2-1|TRBV6-2/TRBV6-3|many
TGTGCCAGCAGTCCAACTACTAGCGGGAGCAGTGAGCAGTTCTTC
CASSPTTSGSSEQFF
>.|TRBJ1-5|TRBV20-1|.
TGCAGTGCTAGTCCAGCAGGCAATCAGCCCCAGCATTTT
CSASPAGNQPQHF
>.|TRBJ2-1|TRBV20-1|.
TGCAGTGCTAGGGGCAAGGACTCACCGGGTTACAATGAGCAGTTCTTC
CSARGKDSPGYNEQFF
>TRBD2|TRBJ2-4|TRBV7-2|.
TGTGCCAGCAGCGACGGAGGCCTTCCCGGGACTAGCGGGGTTCTAGCCAAAAACATTCAGTACTTC
CASSDGGLPGTSGVLAKNIQYF
>.|TRBJ2-1|TRBV6-1|few
TGTGCCAGCAGGACGGACGGAGCGCACAATGAGCAGTTCTTC
CASRTDGAHNEQFF
>.|TRBJ2-1|TRBV5-8|.
TGTGCCAGCAGCTTCCTGCTCCGGACAGACTACAATGAGCAGTTCTTC
CASSFLLRTDYNEQFF
>TRBD1|TRBJ2-1|TRBV13|many
TGTGCCAGCAGCTCGACAGGGGGATACAATGAGCAGTTCTTC
CASSSTGGYNEQFF